Here is one T cell receptor beta chain with its context. As yet, its antigen is unknown. The data belong to a study of T cell responses to AZD1222 COVID-19 vaccine. Study-wide findings and caveats: Donors were chiefly white British, with a greater number of females, and clonal diversity was perhaps underestimated. Unmutated regions of variants are reportedly targeted by nearly half of spike-specific TCRs.

Produced via immunoSEQ multiplex PCR; TCRdb's table is partial and in-frame only. The sample carries approximately 260,000 clones, approximately 95% recorded once. Germline CDR1 and CDR2: LNHDA and SQIVND (reference sequence). Trimming removed 3 bases from V and 10 bases from J; junction bases left unmatched: 5. This CDR3 spans 14 amino acids. V and J are TRBV19 and TRBJ1-6; 8 nucleotides line up with TRBD1. Sequenced here: peripheral blood, sampled on day 0 of AZD1222 vaccination. This clonotype was sampled from an adult in good health. The DNA of the CDR3 is TGTGCCAGTAGTATGACAGGGGAGAGATCACCCCTCCACTTT. Translated: CASSMTGERSPLHF. The variable domain in full, with the rest retrieved from reference TRBV19 and TRBJ1-6, is DGGITQSPKYLFRKEGQNVTLSCEQNLNHDAMYWYRQDPGQGLRLIYYSQIVNDFQKGDIAEGYSVSREKKESFPLTVTSAQKNPTAFYLCASSMTGERSPLHFGNGTRLTVT.